This T cell receptor (beta chain) was captured by sequencing in a study of blood T cell repertoires in COVID-19. CDR3 length: 14 residues. The germline gives CDR1 SGHRS, CDR2 YFSETQ. V was clipped by 6 bases and J by 3 bases, with 13 bases between them. Repertoires were generated with immunoSEQ multiplex PCR, while TCRdb's copy carries only in-frame clones and drops some. Here the sample spans approximately 80,000 clones, 85% to 90% being singletons. Sequencing used peripheral blood. The sequence derives from a man aged 40-50 years with acute or convalescent COVID-19. The V and J genes are TRBV5-1 and TRBJ2-1; D might be TRBD2 (7 bases). CDR3 loop: CASNRGGIYNEQFF. The CDR3 bases are TGCGCCAGCAATAGGGGGGGCATCTACAATGAGCAGTTCTTC.